This TCR beta chain stems from a study of post-analysis software for immune sequencing data. Background on the study: The cohort encompassed relapsing-remitting, secondary progressive and progressive-relapsing multiple sclerosis disease courses. Study findings and constraints: Under F measure analysis, samples from one preparation batch co-clustered strongly. About five TRBV segments, including TRBV5-6, TRBV5-1 and TRBV20-1, were more frequent in patients than controls. Versus controls, multiple sclerosis patients showed significantly lower diversity (normalized Chao1).

As for this clonotype: Antigen unknown.

Presence of unique molecular identifiers characterized the TCR beta cDNA libraries. Yield was approximately 500,000 cDNA molecules from 1 to 10 million T cells. TCRdb redid the calling of the PCR reads with MiXCR, one entry per CDR3 protein. The sample lists approximately 730,000 distinct CDR3 sequences; 30% were seen once. V dropped 6 bases and J dropped 4 bases, with 21 bases sitting between them. In germline, CDR1 is MNHNS, CDR2 SASEGT. This CDR3 has 16 residues. The rearrangement uses TRBV6-1 and TRBJ1-2; no firm D call. The sequence was collected from a girl between 5 and 17 years old with multiple sclerosis. The sample consisted of blood. CDR3 coding DNA: TGTGCCAGCAGCCCTCGACCATTAGACACAGCCTATGGCTACACCTTC. Protein: CASSPRPLDTAYGYTF.